This TCR beta chain was sequenced for a study of blood T cells in healthy people across ages. Next came a second PCR, run for about 7 to 12 cycles, which used a sample-barcoded 5' primer along with a J-beta primer mix. MiXCR, run by TCRdb on the 5' RACE reads, gives a single entry per CDR3 protein. The sample has fewer than 600,000 distinct CDR3 sequences; 25% to 35% are singletons. CDR1 and CDR2 from the germline V gene are MNHNS and SASEGT. CDR3 length equals 16 residues. The junction had 8 bases not matched to a gene; V was cut back by 1 base and J by 6 bases. Another study also made use of these data, one on T cells of mothers and their children.

This TCR derives from a boy between 2 and 10 years old in good health. Sequences were obtained from blood. The chain uses TRBV6-1 and TRBJ2-5; 10 bases align to TRBD1. The CDR3 region has the DNA TGTGCCAGCAGTGAAGACGGTGGGACAGGGGCACAGACCCAGTACTTC. Translating it yields CASSEDGGTGAQTQYF.